What follows are 30 T cell receptor beta chains derived from one specimen sequenced in a study of identical twins. In TCRdb, the 5' RACE reads were re-called with MiXCR into one record per CDR3 protein. The repertoire holds around 680,000 distinct CDR3 sequences, with 8.6% as singletons. These same records also appear under a second study, on yellow fever vaccine responses in identical twins.

Sample: PBMCs. These receptors came from a young woman in good health.

Many counts were recorded for this clonotype. The rearrangement links TRBV10-3 to TRBJ2-3; D not certain. Per germline, CDR1 ENHRY and CDR2 SYGVKD. The ends were cut back, 7 bases at V and 3 bases at J, with 8 bases in the middle. This CDR3 has 12 amino acids. CDR3 amino acids: CAINGRTDTQYF. CDR3 in DNA: TGTGCCATCAATGGTCGGACAGATACGCAGTATTTT.

The chain joins TRBV24-1 to TRBJ2-2, with 7 bases matching TRBD1. This CDR3 is 16 amino acids long. With V trimmed by 4 bases and J by 7 bases, 11 bases remained unmatched. In germline, CDR1 is KGHDR, CDR2 SFDVKD. The CDR3 protein is CATSDFDRDVVGELFF. CDR3 bases: TGTGCCACCAGTGACTTTGACAGGGACGTGGTCGGGGAGCTGTTTTTT.

V usage is TRBV7-9 and J usage is TRBJ2-7; D is ambiguous. V was cut by 4 bases and J by 7 bases, with 11 bases left in between. Germline lookup yields CDR1 SEHNR and CDR2 FQNEAQ (reference sequence). The CDR3 extends over 12 amino acids. The DNA of the CDR3 is TGTGCCAGCAGCTCAGAGGCATGGGAGCAGTACTTC. This encodes CASSSEAWEQYF.

The chain is built from TRBV12-3 or TRBV12-4 and TRBJ2-2; D not resolved. The CDR3 spans 15 residues. V lost 1 base and J lost 6, with 12 bases in between. This chain's CDR3 is CASSLEGKLAGELFF. For the CDR3, the DNA is TGTGCCAGCAGTTTAGAAGGGAAGTTGGCCGGGGAGCTGTTTTTT.

This clonotype has just a few counts. The CDR3 is CSASTSGGAIYNEQFF. DNA for the CDR3: TGCAGTGCATCGACTAGCGGGGGGGCCATCTACAATGAGCAGTTCTTC. V usage is TRBV20-1 and J usage is TRBJ2-1; 14 bases are shared with TRBD2. The V segment lost 6 bases and the J segment 3 bases; nucleotides outside the gene matches: 7. This CDR3 has 16 residues. Germline CDR1 reads DFQATT; CDR2 reads SNEGSKA (reference sequence).

This clonotype was counted at least ten times. The chain employs TRBV3-1 and TRBJ2-1; D assignment may be TRBD1 or TRBD2 (5 bases each). There are 16 residues in the CDR3. V lost 5 bases and J 0 bases, leaving 14 bases between the germline ends. Germline assignment: CDR1 LGHDT and CDR2 YNNKEL (reference sequence). The CDR3 reads CASSSLSGSSYNEQFF. CDR3 nucleotides: TGTGCCAGCAGCTCTCTTTCAGGGAGCTCCTACAATGAGCAGTTCTTC.

This clonotype was seen more than once but under ten times. The chain joins TRBV19 to TRBJ1-4; no clear D. Germline CDR1 is LNHDA and CDR2 is SQIVND (reference sequence). Trimming stripped 7 bases from V and 8 bases from J, with 14 bases between. The CDR3 consists of 13 residues. DNA for the CDR3: TGTGCCAGTACCCGTCTCTCGGGGGAAAAACTGTTTTTT. It specifies CASTRLSGEKLFF.

This clonotype was recorded a few times. The V call is TRBV28, the J call TRBJ2-7, with 7 bases aligning to TRBD2. Per the germline V gene, CDR1 is MDHEN and CDR2 is SYDVKM. V gave up 8 bases and J gave up 2 bases; unmatched junction bases: 9. The CDR3 extends over 14 amino acids. In DNA, the CDR3 is TGTGCCAGCCGAAGGGGCGGGGGAGCCTACGAGCAGTACTTC. Its protein product is CASRRGGGAYEQYF.

This clonotype was seen repeatedly, ten times or more. CDR3 nucleotides: TGTGCCAGCAGTTTATCTGTAGCGGGAGGCCATGAGCAGTTCTTC. Protein sequence: CASSLSVAGGHEQFF. The chain has TRBV27 and TRBJ2-1, with 10 bases matching TRBD2. V lost 0 bases, J lost 8 bases, and 4 bases stayed unmatched. Germline CDR1 MNHEY, CDR2 SMNVEV (reference sequence). This CDR3 is built from 15 residues.

This clonotype was counted a few times. V is TRBV3-1 and J is TRBJ2-3; D not resolved. This CDR3 has 11 amino acids. The germline V gene has CDR1 LGHDT and CDR2 YNNKEL (reference sequence). The V end was cut by 3 bases, the J end by 7 bases, with 5 bases between. The CDR3 bases are TGTGCCAGCAGCCAGTCCCATACGCAGTATTTT. Its translation: CASSQSHTQYF.

This clonotype has a handful of counts. This chain uses TRBV10-3 with TRBJ2-7; D not resolved. Trimming removed 5 bases at V and 2 bases at J, with 10 bases between. Germline loops: CDR1 ENHRY, CDR2 SYGVKD. CDR3 length equals 13 residues. The CDR3 reads CAISQEAAYEQYF. The CDR3 DNA is TGTGCCATCAGTCAAGAGGCTGCCTACGAGCAGTACTTC.

There are a few counts of this clonotype. The V and J genes are TRBV3-1 and TRBJ2-7, with 8 bases fitting TRBD1. Losses at the gene ends were 4 bases for V and 5 bases for J; bases not matched to a gene: 7. This CDR3 is 14 amino acids long. Per germline, CDR1 LGHDT and CDR2 YNNKEL (reference sequence). The CDR3 region is CASSRTGRPNEQYF. The DNA for the CDR3 is TGTGCCAGCAGCCGGACAGGGAGGCCTAACGAGCAGTACTTC.

This clonotype has ten or more counts. This chain joins TRBV6-4 and TRBJ2-2, with D tentatively TRBD2 (5 bases). V lost 2 bases and J lost 7, with 5 bases in between. There are 12 residues in the CDR3. Germline-derived CDR1 and CDR2 are MRHNA and SNTAGT. The CDR3 is CASSDSGGELFF. The CDR3 DNA is TGTGCCAGCAGTGACAGCGGCGGGGAGCTGTTTTTT.

The CDR3 loop is CSARAEGVYYEQYF. The CDR3 nucleotides are TGCAGTGCTAGAGCCGAGGGAGTGTACTACGAGCAGTACTTC. The chain combines TRBV20-1 with TRBJ2-7; D may be TRBD2 (5 bases). The V end was cut by 1 base, the J end by 3 bases, with 13 bases between. CDR1 is DFQATT and CDR2 is SNEGSKA in the germline V gene (reference sequence). The CDR3 has 14 residues.

This clonotype was seen ten or more times. The chain couples TRBV6-1 to TRBJ2-3; 8 nucleotides line up with TRBD1. J lost 5 bases, V lost 6 bases, and 7 bases had no gene match. CDR3 length: 14 residues. Germline V gene sequence: CDR1 MNHNS, CDR2 SASEGT. The CDR3 DNA reads TGTGCCAGCAGCAGGACAGGGAGCGAAGATACGCAGTATTTT. Encoded protein: CASSRTGSEDTQYF.

The J gene is TRBJ2-1, the V gene TRBV9; D gene ambiguous. Between the trimmed V and J ends, which lost 1 base and 7 bases, there was a span of 24 bases. The length of the CDR3 is 18 residues. Per the germline V gene, CDR1 is SGDLS and CDR2 is YYNGEE. Written as DNA, the CDR3 is TGTGCCAGCAGCGTACTCCACTATGAGTTCACCGAAATGAATGAGCAGTTCTTC. Its translation: CASSVLHYEFTEMNEQFF.

This clonotype was seen only a few times. This sequence joins TRBV5-1 and TRBJ1-2, with TRBD1 as a possible D gene (5 bases). CDR3 size: 13 residues. Trimming left V 1 base short and J 8 bases short, with 12 bases between. Germline V gene sequence: CDR1 SGHRS, CDR2 YFSETQ. In DNA form, the CDR3 reads TGCGCCAGCAGCTTGTCGCAGGGTCAAGGCTACACCTTC. Its translation is CASSLSQGQGYTF.

Only a few counts were recorded for this clonotype. CDR3 in DNA: TGTGCCATCAGTGAGAACAGGGCAGATTCACCCCTCCACTTT. It codes for CAISENRADSPLHF. The chain carries TRBV10-3 and TRBJ1-6; D perhaps matches TRBD1 (6 bases). CDR1 and CDR2 from the germline V gene are ENHRY and SYGVKD. There are 14 residues in the CDR3. Trimming left V 2 bases short and J 8 bases short, with 10 bases between.

This clonotype was counted ten times or more. The genes are TRBV20-1 and TRBJ2-2; TRBD1 matches 8 bases. The germline V gene encodes CDR1 DFQATT and CDR2 SNEGSKA (reference sequence). With V trimmed by 3 bases and J by 6 bases, 9 bases remained unmatched. The length of the CDR3 is 15 residues. The CDR3 DNA reads as TGCAGTGCTAGCCCCGGACAGGGTTATGCCGGGGAGCTGTTTTTT. Protein: CSASPGQGYAGELFF.

In this sample, this clonotype turned up a few times. The chain has TRBV20-1 and TRBJ1-1; TRBD1 matches at 9 bases. J gave up 3 bases and V 1 base, and 9 bases lay outside the gene matches. This CDR3 has 16 amino acids. CDR1 and CDR2 from the germline V gene are DFQATT and SNEGSKA (reference sequence). The CDR3 bases are TGCAGTGCTAGAGCCATTGGGACAGGGACGGACACTGAAGCTTTCTTT. Protein product: CSARAIGTGTDTEAFF.

The genes are TRBV3-1 and TRBJ1-6; 8 positions match TRBD1. The CDR3 is 16 amino acids. Germline CDR1 and CDR2: LGHDT and YNNKEL (reference sequence). V shed 0 bases, J shed 4 bases, and the junction held 2 bases outside the gene matches. The chain's CDR3 is CASSQETGVYNSPLHF. CDR3 nucleotides: TGTGCCAGCAGCCAAGAGACAGGGGTATATAATTCACCCCTCCACTTT.

Ten or more counts support this clonotype. This chain links TRBV6-1 with TRBJ1-1, with 9 bases aligning to TRBD1. V was clipped by 9 bases and J by 4 bases; unmatched bases: 15. Germline values: CDR1 MNHNS, CDR2 SASEGT. The CDR3 covers 16 residues. As DNA, the CDR3 is TGTGCCAGTATTTCGTGGGACAGGGTTATGGGCACTGAAGCTTTCTTT. Translating it yields CASISWDRVMGTEAFF.

J is TRBJ1-6 and V is TRBV20-1; no definite D call. Germline-derived CDR1 and CDR2 are DFQATT and SNEGSKA (reference sequence). The V end was cut by 0 bases, the J end by 8 bases, with 11 bases between. The CDR3 has 14 amino acids. The CDR3 protein is CSARDRLGYSPLHF. DNA for the CDR3: TGCAGTGCTAGAGATCGTCTCGGGTATTCACCCCTCCACTTT.

This clonotype was counted a few times. This chain's CDR3 is CASSTGTSGDFYNEQFF. Written as DNA, the CDR3 is TGCGCCAGCAGCACCGGGACTAGCGGCGACTTCTACAATGAGCAGTTCTTC. V is TRBV5-1 and J is TRBJ2-1; 11 bases fit TRBD2. CDR1 is SGHRS and CDR2 is YFSETQ in the germline V gene. This CDR3 region has 17 residues. With V trimmed by 4 bases and J by 3 bases, 9 bases remained unmatched.

As DNA, the CDR3 is TGTGCCAGCAGCCAACTGGAAGCGGGCCCCACAGATACGCAGTATTTT. This codes for CASSQLEAGPTDTQYF. The chain is built from TRBV4-2 and TRBJ2-3; D may be TRBD2 (6 bases). The V end lost 2 bases, the J end lost 2 bases, and 14 bases lay between the germline ends. There are 16 residues in the CDR3. The germline CDR1 and CDR2 sequences are LGHNA and YNFKEQ.

This clonotype was observed at least ten times. The chain links TRBV29-1 to TRBJ1-1; D unclear. The CDR3 loop spans 13 amino acids. Per germline, CDR1 SQVTM and CDR2 ANQGSEA. V was pared by 2 bases and J by 1 base, with 8 bases between. CDR3 DNA sequence: TGCAGCGTTGAACGGGGATCGAACACTGAAGCTTTCTTT. Its protein product is CSVERGSNTEAFF.

In its sample, this clonotype was seen a few times. This chain connects TRBV12-3 or TRBV12-4 to TRBJ1-3; D gene uncertain. This CDR3 comprises 13 residues. Trimming cost V 2 bases and J 2 bases, with 4 bases left between them. CDR3 residues: CASSLNTGNTIYF. The CDR3 DNA follows: TGTGCCAGCAGTTTAAATACTGGAAACACCATATATTTT.

V is TRBV6-5 and J is TRBJ2-1, with unresolved D. Germline V gives CDR1 MNHEY, CDR2 SVGAGI. V lost 2 bases and J lost 0, with 8 bases in between. The length of the CDR3 is 15 residues. CDR3 DNA sequence: TGTGCCAGCAGTTACAGGTCGAGCTCCTACAATGAGCAGTTCTTC. Amino acids: CASSYRSSSYNEQFF.

CDR3 bases: TGTGCCAGCCAGGGGCGCCACTCGGACTTCTCCTACGAGCAGTACTTC. Its translation is CASQGRHSDFSYEQYF. The V and J genes are TRBV6-5 and TRBJ2-7, with D perhaps TRBD1 (6 bases). This CDR3 has 16 residues. V was shortened by 8 bases and J by 0 bases, with 20 bases between the two germline ends. The germline CDR1 and CDR2 sequences are MNHEY and SVGAGI.

This clonotype was observed a few times. J is TRBJ2-3 and V is TRBV7-8; 9 nucleotides agree with TRBD1. This CDR3 spans 17 amino acids. V shed 5 bases, J shed 2 bases, and the junction held 11 bases outside the gene matches. The germline V gene encodes CDR1 SGHVS and CDR2 FQNEAQ. For the CDR3, the DNA is TGTGCCAGCAGCCCGACCGGGACAGGGCTTTTCACAGATACGCAGTATTTT. This codes for CASSPTGTGLFTDTQYF.